These T cell receptor beta chains were read from a single sample in a study of T cells in Graves' hyperthyroidism and ophthalmopathy. TCRdb analysed the multiplex PCR reads with MiXCR anew, one entry per CDR3 protein. The data show about half a million distinct CDR3 sequences, less than 25% seen once. Material: blood. These receptors were obtained from a man younger than 30 with Graves' hyperthyroidism. The CDR3 runs from the conserved cysteine through the conserved F or W. Each record gives: D gene, clone size, V gene, J gene, CDR3 protein, CDR3 DNA. D genes are given only for firm matches. Clone size is given for some rows only: seen once, a few or many times, or a class if the clone is expanded.

d_call: .
clone_size: many
v_call: TRBV5-1
j_call: TRBJ2-7
cdr3_aa: CASSGTNYEQYF
cdr3_nt: TGCGCCAGCAGCGGGACGAACTACGAGCAGTACTTC

d_call: TRBD2
clone_size: many
v_call: TRBV4-1
j_call: TRBJ2-5
cdr3_aa: CASSQAGQSGRAQYF
cdr3_nt: TGCGCCAGCAGCCAGGCAGGACAGTCCGGGAGGGCCCAGTACTTC

d_call: .
clone_size: many
v_call: TRBV20-1
j_call: TRBJ1-2
cdr3_aa: CSARVGKGAGGYTF
cdr3_nt: TGCAGTGCTAGAGTCGGGAAGGGAGCAGGGGGCTACACCTTC

d_call: .
clone_size: few
v_call: TRBV20-1
j_call: TRBJ1-5
cdr3_aa: CSARDPRGKNQPQHF
cdr3_nt: TGCAGTGCTAGAGATCCCAGGGGTAAGAATCAGCCCCAGCATTTT

d_call: .
clone_size: few
v_call: TRBV30
j_call: TRBJ1-2
cdr3_aa: CASAERTNYGYTF
cdr3_nt: TGTGCCTCCGCTGAACGGACTAACTATGGCTACACCTTC

d_call: TRBD2
clone_size: many
v_call: TRBV11-2
j_call: TRBJ2-7
cdr3_aa: CASSRKGTSGGAGYEQYF
cdr3_nt: TGTGCCAGCAGCCGAAAAGGGACTAGCGGGGGGGCGGGCTACGAGCAGTACTTC

d_call: .
clone_size: few
v_call: TRBV12-3/TRBV12-4
j_call: TRBJ2-5
cdr3_aa: CASSSGGRQYF
cdr3_nt: TGTGCCAGCAGTTCGGGGGGCCGTCAGTACTTC

d_call: .
clone_size: .
v_call: TRBV12-3/TRBV12-4
j_call: TRBJ2-2
cdr3_aa: CASNPRASGELFF
cdr3_nt: TGTGCCAGCAATCCAAGGGCGTCCGGGGAGCTGTTTTTT

d_call: .
clone_size: many
v_call: TRBV6-1
j_call: TRBJ1-2
cdr3_aa: CASRVGRANYGYTF
cdr3_nt: TGTGCCAGCAGGGTCGGCAGAGCTAACTATGGCTACACCTTC

d_call: .
clone_size: many
v_call: TRBV6-1
j_call: TRBJ1-5
cdr3_aa: CASSLDTYSNQPQHF
cdr3_nt: TGTGCCAGCAGTCTGGACACGTATAGCAATCAGCCCCAGCATTTT

d_call: .
clone_size: many
v_call: TRBV2
j_call: TRBJ2-7
cdr3_aa: CASTRGTGGGTAQYF
cdr3_nt: TGTGCCAGCACCAGAGGGACTGGGGGAGGTACGGCTCAGTACTTC

d_call: .
clone_size: few
v_call: TRBV5-1
j_call: TRBJ1-5
cdr3_aa: CASSFPPRGRGGYSNQPQHF
cdr3_nt: TGCGCCAGCAGTTTTCCTCCTCGGGGGCGGGGAGGCTATAGCAATCAGCCCCAGCATTTT

d_call: .
clone_size: many
v_call: TRBV30
j_call: TRBJ2-7
cdr3_aa: CACLLESSYEQYF
cdr3_nt: TGTGCCTGCTTACTGGAGAGCTCCTACGAGCAGTACTTC

d_call: TRBD1
clone_size: many
v_call: TRBV28
j_call: TRBJ1-5
cdr3_aa: CASSWDRESQPQHF
cdr3_nt: TGTGCCAGCAGTTGGGACAGGGAGAGCCAGCCCCAGCATTTT

d_call: .
clone_size: many
v_call: TRBV6-4
j_call: TRBJ1-2
cdr3_aa: CASSRTLPQVGNYGYTF
cdr3_nt: TGTGCCAGCAGCCGCACCTTACCTCAAGTGGGAAACTATGGCTACACCTTC

d_call: TRBD1
clone_size: many
v_call: TRBV5-6
j_call: TRBJ1-1
cdr3_aa: CASSAGWDRGGTEAFF
cdr3_nt: TGTGCCAGCAGCGCCGGGTGGGACAGGGGCGGCACTGAAGCTTTCTTT

d_call: .
clone_size: .
v_call: TRBV7-8
j_call: TRBJ1-5
cdr3_aa: CASSFQTAGNQPQHF
cdr3_nt: TGTGCCAGCAGCTTTCAAACGGCGGGCAATCAGCCCCAGCATTTT

d_call: TRBD1
clone_size: many
v_call: TRBV6-5
j_call: TRBJ1-1
cdr3_aa: CASSYRTGGGTEAFF
cdr3_nt: TGTGCCAGCAGTTACCGGACAGGGGGAGGGACTGAAGCTTTCTTT

d_call: .
clone_size: .
v_call: TRBV25-1
j_call: TRBJ1-2
cdr3_aa: CASSEDSSGYTF
cdr3_nt: TGTGCCAGCAGTGAGGACAGTTCGGGCTACACCTTC

d_call: TRBD2
clone_size: .
v_call: TRBV4-2
j_call: TRBJ2-2
cdr3_aa: CASSPAGGLGNTGELFF
cdr3_nt: TGTGCCAGCAGCCCAGCGGGGGGGCTGGGGAACACCGGGGAGCTGTTTTTT

d_call: .
clone_size: few
v_call: TRBV28
j_call: TRBJ2-2
cdr3_aa: CASRGGGRRTGELFF
cdr3_nt: TGTGCCAGCAGAGGGGGGGGGCGACGCACCGGGGAGCTGTTTTTT

d_call: .
clone_size: many
v_call: TRBV11-2
j_call: TRBJ2-7
cdr3_aa: CASSLVGLGSYEQYF
cdr3_nt: TGTGCCAGCAGCTTAGTAGGTCTGGGCTCCTACGAGCAGTACTTC

d_call: .
clone_size: many
v_call: TRBV2
j_call: TRBJ1-1
cdr3_aa: CASSDAGRGMNTEAFF
cdr3_nt: TGTGCCAGCAGTGATGCAGGGCGAGGGATGAACACTGAAGCTTTCTTT

d_call: TRBD1
clone_size: many
v_call: TRBV12-3/TRBV12-4
j_call: TRBJ2-2
cdr3_aa: CASSSRGGQGRTGELFF
cdr3_nt: TGTGCCAGCAGCTCTAGGGGAGGACAGGGTCGCACCGGGGAGCTGTTTTTT

d_call: TRBD2
clone_size: few
v_call: TRBV7-8
j_call: TRBJ2-7
cdr3_aa: CASSLAVGGGEQYF
cdr3_nt: TGTGCCAGCAGCTTAGCGGTGGGGGGGGGCGAGCAGTACTTC

d_call: TRBD2
clone_size: few
v_call: TRBV12-3/TRBV12-4
j_call: TRBJ2-5
cdr3_aa: CASSWSSGGGETQYF
cdr3_nt: TGTGCCAGCAGCTGGTCTAGCGGGGGAGGAGAGACCCAGTACTTC

d_call: .
clone_size: many
v_call: TRBV28
j_call: TRBJ2-7
cdr3_aa: CASSPDLGSYEQYF
cdr3_nt: TGTGCCAGCAGTCCGGATTTGGGCTCCTACGAGCAGTACTTC

d_call: TRBD1
clone_size: .
v_call: TRBV29-1
j_call: TRBJ2-7
cdr3_aa: CSVVGTGYEQYF
cdr3_nt: TGCAGCGTTGTTGGGACAGGGTACGAGCAGTACTTC

d_call: .
clone_size: many
v_call: TRBV28
j_call: TRBJ1-2
cdr3_aa: CASSLGHPYGYTF
cdr3_nt: TGTGCCAGCAGTTTAGGTCATCCCTATGGCTACACCTTC

d_call: .
clone_size: many
v_call: TRBV30
j_call: TRBJ2-7
cdr3_aa: CAWSQGYEQYF
cdr3_nt: TGTGCCTGGAGTCAAGGGTACGAGCAGTACTTC

d_call: .
clone_size: many
v_call: TRBV6-1
j_call: TRBJ1-6
cdr3_aa: CASSIKGNSPLHF
cdr3_nt: TGTGCCAGCAGTATAAAGGGGAATTCACCCCTCCACTTT

d_call: .
clone_size: .
v_call: TRBV20-1
j_call: TRBJ2-2
cdr3_aa: CSGYWAGELFF
cdr3_nt: TGCAGTGGATACTGGGCCGGGGAGCTGTTTTTT

d_call: .
clone_size: few
v_call: TRBV7-3
j_call: TRBJ2-5
cdr3_aa: CASSSEDPAETQYF
cdr3_nt: TGTGCCAGCAGCTCCGAGGACCCCGCAGAGACCCAGTACTTC

d_call: .
clone_size: .
v_call: TRBV6-1
j_call: TRBJ2-7
cdr3_aa: CASSEIGPSEQYF
cdr3_nt: TGTGCCAGCAGTGAAATTGGTCCGTCCGAGCAGTACTTC

d_call: .
clone_size: many
v_call: TRBV27
j_call: TRBJ2-6
cdr3_aa: CASSSDRLPYRSSGANVLTF
cdr3_nt: TGTGCCAGCAGTTCCGACAGGCTTCCCTACCGATCCTCTGGGGCCAACGTCCTGACTTTC

d_call: .
clone_size: many
v_call: TRBV5-1
j_call: TRBJ1-5
cdr3_aa: CASSLSGGQPQHF
cdr3_nt: TGCGCCAGCAGCTTATCCGGGGGGCAGCCCCAGCATTTT

d_call: .
clone_size: many
v_call: TRBV6-4
j_call: TRBJ2-6
cdr3_aa: CASWGARGANVLTF
cdr3_nt: TGTGCCAGCTGGGGGGCGCGTGGGGCCAACGTCCTGACTTTC

d_call: TRBD1
clone_size: .
v_call: TRBV12-3/TRBV12-4
j_call: TRBJ1-5
cdr3_aa: CASSIDRDVGNQPQHF
cdr3_nt: TGTGCCAGCAGTATCGACAGGGACGTCGGCAATCAGCCCCAGCATTTT

d_call: TRBD2
clone_size: few
v_call: TRBV11-2
j_call: TRBJ2-2
cdr3_aa: CASSFGYGGAGELFF
cdr3_nt: TGTGCCAGCAGCTTTGGATACGGGGGGGCCGGGGAGCTGTTTTTT

d_call: .
clone_size: few
v_call: TRBV24-1
j_call: TRBJ2-2
cdr3_aa: CATSEYRATGELFF
cdr3_nt: TGTGCCACCAGTGAGTACAGGGCCACCGGGGAGCTGTTTTTT

d_call: .
clone_size: few
v_call: TRBV4-1
j_call: TRBJ1-2
cdr3_aa: CASSLQGGANYGYTF
cdr3_nt: TGCGCCAGCAGCCTACAAGGAGGAGCTAACTATGGCTACACCTTC

d_call: TRBD1
clone_size: many
v_call: TRBV7-8
j_call: TRBJ1-2
cdr3_aa: CASSRDRVIGFDYGYTF
cdr3_nt: TGTGCCAGCAGCCGGGACAGGGTGATCGGGTTTGACTATGGCTACACCTTC

d_call: .
clone_size: many
v_call: TRBV19
j_call: TRBJ1-3
cdr3_aa: CASRTSVWQRITGNTIYF
cdr3_nt: TGTGCCAGTAGAACCTCCGTTTGGCAGAGGATTACTGGAAACACCATATATTTT

d_call: .
clone_size: many
v_call: TRBV20-1
j_call: TRBJ1-2
cdr3_aa: CSARARWIQGNGYTF
cdr3_nt: TGCAGTGCTAGAGCCCGGTGGATCCAGGGTAATGGCTACACCTTC

d_call: TRBD2
clone_size: many
v_call: TRBV12-3/TRBV12-4
j_call: TRBJ2-5
cdr3_aa: CASSLAGLAGGKETQYF
cdr3_nt: TGTGCCAGCAGCCTAGCCGGACTAGCGGGGGGTAAGGAGACCCAGTACTTC

d_call: .
clone_size: many
v_call: TRBV2
j_call: TRBJ1-1
cdr3_aa: CASSEQGNTEAFF
cdr3_nt: TGTGCCAGCAGCGAACAGGGAAACACTGAAGCTTTCTTT

d_call: .
clone_size: many
v_call: TRBV27
j_call: TRBJ2-4
cdr3_aa: CASSVGTKNIQYF
cdr3_nt: TGTGCCAGCAGCGTAGGGACTAAAAACATTCAGTACTTC

d_call: .
clone_size: .
v_call: TRBV9
j_call: TRBJ1-1
cdr3_aa: CASSVDGSGPEAFF
cdr3_nt: TGTGCCAGCAGCGTAGATGGCTCCGGCCCTGAAGCTTTCTTT

d_call: .
clone_size: many
v_call: TRBV6-5
j_call: TRBJ2-7
cdr3_aa: CASSYSSQGPYEQYF
cdr3_nt: TGTGCCAGCAGTTACTCTTCGCAGGGCCCCTACGAGCAGTACTTC

d_call: .
clone_size: many
v_call: TRBV5-1
j_call: TRBJ1-1
cdr3_aa: CASSPDSSGLTEAFF
cdr3_nt: TGCGCCAGCAGCCCGGACAGCTCGGGGTTAACTGAAGCTTTCTTT

d_call: TRBD2
clone_size: .
v_call: TRBV12-3/TRBV12-4
j_call: TRBJ2-7
cdr3_aa: CASTTTQAGGAEQYF
cdr3_nt: TGTGCCAGCACCACCACCCAAGCGGGAGGAGCCGAGCAGTACTTC

d_call: .
clone_size: many
v_call: TRBV12-5
j_call: TRBJ2-7
cdr3_aa: CASGPRAPSDEQYF
cdr3_nt: TGTGCTAGTGGTCCACGGGCCCCGAGCGACGAGCAGTACTTC

d_call: TRBD1
clone_size: many
v_call: TRBV20-1
j_call: TRBJ2-7
cdr3_aa: CSASPWDGTGDHEQYF
cdr3_nt: TGCAGTGCTAGTCCTTGGGACGGGACAGGGGACCACGAGCAGTACTTC

d_call: TRBD1
clone_size: .
v_call: TRBV4-1
j_call: TRBJ1-1
cdr3_aa: CASSLSQGAEAFF
cdr3_nt: TGCGCCAGCAGCCTTTCTCAGGGGGCTGAAGCTTTCTTT

d_call: .
clone_size: few
v_call: TRBV4-1
j_call: TRBJ1-1
cdr3_aa: CASSQDPPGRHEAFF
cdr3_nt: TGCGCCAGCAGCCAAGATCCCCCGGGCAGGCATGAAGCTTTCTTT